The clone carrying this TCR beta chain has a single count. Sequenced by immunoSEQ multiplex PCR; TCRdb stores in-frame clones only, minus some. The sample has more than 50,000 clones, around 95% seen once; the top ten hold around 1%. This entry is derived from a study of control samples from healthy donors and cancer patients. This CDR3 is built from 13 residues. CDR1 is WSHSY, CDR2 SAAADI, per germline. Trimming took off 5 bases at V and 5 bases at J, with 10 bases between the two ends. The V and J genes are TRBV10-2 and TRBJ1-5; D gene unclear. The sample taken for sequencing was blood. The receptor comes from a woman under 30 in good health. The CDR3 bases are TGCGCCAGCAGTACGACGGGAGATCAGCCCCAGCATTTT. Its protein product is CASSTTGDQPQHF.